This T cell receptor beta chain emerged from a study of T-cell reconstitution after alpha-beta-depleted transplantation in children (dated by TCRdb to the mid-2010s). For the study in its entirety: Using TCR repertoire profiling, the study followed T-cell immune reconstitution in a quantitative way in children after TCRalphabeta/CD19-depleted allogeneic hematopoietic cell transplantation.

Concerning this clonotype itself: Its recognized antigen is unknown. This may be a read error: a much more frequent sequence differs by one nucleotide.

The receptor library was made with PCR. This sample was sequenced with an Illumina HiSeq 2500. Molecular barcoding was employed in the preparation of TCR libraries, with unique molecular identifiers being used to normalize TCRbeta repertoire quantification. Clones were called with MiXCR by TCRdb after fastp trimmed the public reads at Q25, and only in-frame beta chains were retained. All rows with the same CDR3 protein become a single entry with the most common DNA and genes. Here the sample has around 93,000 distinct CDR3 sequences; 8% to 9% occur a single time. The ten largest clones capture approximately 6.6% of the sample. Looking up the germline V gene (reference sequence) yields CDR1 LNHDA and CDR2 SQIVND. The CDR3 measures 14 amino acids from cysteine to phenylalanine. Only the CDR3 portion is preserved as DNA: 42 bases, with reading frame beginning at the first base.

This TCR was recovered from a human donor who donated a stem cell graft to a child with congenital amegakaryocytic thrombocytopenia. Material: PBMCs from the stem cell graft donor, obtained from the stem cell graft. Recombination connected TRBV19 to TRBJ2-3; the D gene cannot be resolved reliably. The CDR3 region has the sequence CASTIDLRIDTQYF. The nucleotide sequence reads TGTGCCAGTACTATAGACCTCCGTATAGATACGCAGTATTTT.